This passage covers 26 T cell receptor beta chains from one sample sequenced in a study of control samples from healthy donors and cancer patients. The data were produced by immunoSEQ multiplex PCR, yet TCRdb's version contains in-frame clones alone and is incomplete. There are approximately 99,000 clones in the sample; about 80% occur only once, and approximately 7% lies in the top ten. Sequenced material: blood. These receptors all stem from a man aged 18 to 29 in good health.

Details on this clone: Other nucleotide sequences from this sample produce the same CDR3. The V and J genes are TRBV7-2 and TRBJ2-2, with 9 bases that match TRBD1. Looked up from germline, CDR1 is SGHTA and CDR2 is FQGNSA. This CDR3 is built from 16 residues. V shed 5 bases and J 8 bases; nucleotides not matched to a gene: 12. The CDR3 DNA reads TGTGCCAGCAGCCGTACAGGGGGCATAGGCACTGGGGAGCTGTTTTTT. It is translated as CASSRTGGIGTGELFF. Complete variable domain (other parts from reference TRBV7-2 and TRBJ2-2): GAGVSQSPSNKVTEKGKDVELRCDPISGHTALYWYRQSLGQGLEFLIYFQGNSAPDKSGLPSDRFSAERTGGSVSTLTIQRTQQEDSAVYLCASSRTGGIGTGELFFGEGSRLTVL.

The chain employs TRBV5-6 and TRBJ1-5; no reliable D call. Germline V gives CDR1 SGHDT, CDR2 YYEEEE. The CDR3 runs to 14 residues. Between the trimmed V and J ends, which lost 0 bases and 7 bases, there was a span of 11 bases. The CDR3 DNA follows: TGTGCCAGCAGCTTGGGGCAGGTGGACCAGCCCCAGCATTTT. This translates into CASSLGQVDQPQHF.

The chain joins TRBV5-1 to TRBJ1-2, with TRBD1 as a possible D gene (5 bases). The germline CDR1 and CDR2 sequences are SGHRS and YFSETQ. CDR3 length: 16 residues. Trimming stripped 0 bases from V and 3 bases from J, with 15 bases between. CDR3 loop: CASSLGSAGYDYGYTF. In DNA form, the CDR3 reads TGCGCCAGCAGCTTGGGTTCGGCAGGGTATGACTATGGCTACACCTTC.

The chain combines TRBV27 with TRBJ1-1; a possible D gene is TRBD1 (5 bases). Germline CDR1 MNHEY, CDR2 SMNVEV (reference sequence). The length of the CDR3 is 15 residues. The germline V and J ends were trimmed by 7 bases and 2 bases, with 17 bases remaining between them. In DNA, the CDR3 is TGTGCCAGCAATCTTCGGGACGGGATAAACACTGAAGCTTTCTTT. Protein: CASNLRDGINTEAFF.

Here the CDR3 reads CASINQGAPGQETQYF. The CDR3 DNA follows: TGTGCCAGCATCAACCAGGGGGCCCCGGGGCAAGAGACCCAGTACTTC. V gene TRBV7-2 combines with J gene TRBJ2-5, with 8 positions matching TRBD1. V lost 7 bases to trimming and J lost 2 bases; unmatched junction nucleotides: 12. The germline CDR1 and CDR2 sequences are SGHTA and FQGNSA. The CDR3 totals 16 residues.

The chain is built from TRBV5-6 and TRBJ1-1; maybe TRBD1 (5 bases). The CDR3 totals 14 residues. Germline V gene sequence: CDR1 SGHDT, CDR2 YYEEEE. Trimming removed 3 bases at V and 4 bases at J, with 13 bases between. CDR3 nucleotide sequence: TGTGCCAGCAGCTCGCCCCCCGGGGCCACTGAAGCTTTCTTT. This translates into CASSSPPGATEAFF. Combining the CDR3 with reference TRBV5-6 and TRBJ1-1 gives the whole variable domain DAGVTQSPTHLIKTRGQQVTLRCSPKSGHDTVSWYQQALGQGPQFIFQYYEEEERQRGNFPDRFSGHQFPNYSSELNVNALLLGDSALYLCASSSPPGATEAFFGQGTRLTVV.

This sequence joins TRBV5-8 and TRBJ1-4; a possible D gene is TRBD1 (5 bases). This CDR3 is built from 15 residues. V dropped 0 bases and J dropped 2 bases, with 8 bases sitting between them. CDR1 is SGHTS and CDR2 is YDEGEE in the germline V gene. Here the CDR3 DNA reads TGTGCCAGCAGCTTGGATTGGGGGACTAATGAAAAACTGTTTTTT. The encoded protein is CASSLDWGTNEKLFF.

Only a few counts were recorded for this clone. This chain uses TRBV28 with TRBJ1-6; 8 nucleotides match TRBD1. The CDR3 is 15 amino acids. Unmatched junction bases numbered 7, after V lost 5 bases and J lost 7 bases. Germline V gene data show CDR1 as MDHEN and CDR2 as SYDVKM. Here the CDR3 DNA reads TGTGCCAGCAGTCCTAGGACAGGGCAAAATTCACCCCTCCACTTT. Its translation is CASSPRTGQNSPLHF. Looking up the rest from reference TRBV28 and TRBJ1-6 gives the full variable domain: DVKVTQSSRYLVKRTGEKVFLECVQDMDHENMFWYRQDPGLGLRLIYFSYDVKMKEKGDIPEGYSVSREKKERFSLILESASTNQTSMYLCASSPRTGQNSPLHFGNGTRLTVT.

This rearrangement joins TRBV4-2 to TRBJ2-5; D could derive from TRBD1 or TRBD2 (5 bases each). Trimming cost V 4 bases and J 5 bases, with 17 bases left between them. This CDR3 spans 15 amino acids. Germline assignment: CDR1 LGHNA and CDR2 YNFKEQ. CDR3: CASSPGRDPWETQYF. The CDR3, as DNA: TGTGCCAGCAGCCCTGGCCGGGACCCCTGGGAGACCCAGTACTTC.

This chain links TRBV28 with TRBJ2-1, with D unresolved. Per germline, CDR1 MDHEN and CDR2 SYDVKM. V dropped 2 bases and J dropped 4 bases, with 3 bases sitting between them. This CDR3 has 12 amino acids. CDR3 DNA sequence: TGTGCCAGCAGTTTAGTATACAATGAGCAGTTCTTC. It is translated as CASSLVYNEQFF.

The chain combines TRBV14 with TRBJ1-1; TRBD1 might be the D (6 bases). V was trimmed by 0 bases and J by 7 bases, leaving 21 bases between them. Germline CDR1 and CDR2: SGHDN and FVKESK. The CDR3 length is 17 residues. CDR3 sequence reads: CASSQDWMGQGKSEAFF. CDR3 DNA: TGTGCCAGCAGCCAAGATTGGATGGGGCAGGGGAAGAGTGAAGCTTTCTTT.

This CDR3 is CASSLDQVNTEAFF. CDR3 DNA sequence: TGTGCCAGCAGCTTAGATCAGGTGAACACTGAAGCTTTCTTT. The rearrangement links TRBV7-2 to TRBJ1-1; D not resolved. Germline assignment: CDR1 SGHTA and CDR2 FQGNSA. The length of the CDR3 is 14 residues. V was cut by 1 base and J by 0 bases, with 6 bases left in between.

J is TRBJ2-7 and V is TRBV28, with a weak D call TRBD1 (6 bases). From germline, CDR1 is MDHEN and CDR2 SYDVKM. V lost 2 bases, J lost 3 bases, and 11 bases lay in between. The CDR3 has 14 residues. The CDR3 region has the DNA TGTGCCAGCAGTTTAACAGGGAAGATCTACGAGCAGTACGTC. Its translation: CASSLTGKIYEQYV.

The chain joins TRBV5-4 to TRBJ2-3, with TRBD2 matching over 8 bases. The CDR3 consists of 15 residues. Germline V gives CDR1 SGHNT, CDR2 YYREEE (reference sequence). J was trimmed by 1 base and V by 4 bases; bases with no gene match: 5. CDR3 sequence reads: CASSREGHRTDTQYF. The CDR3 region has the DNA TGTGCCAGCAGCCGGGAGGGCCATCGCACAGATACGCAGTATTTT. Looking up the rest from reference TRBV5-4 and TRBJ2-3 gives the full variable domain: ETGVTQSPTHLIKTRGQQVTLRCSSQSGHNTVSWYQQALGQGPQFIFQYYREEENGRGNFPPRFSGLQFPNYSSELNVNALELDDSALYLCASSREGHRTDTQYFGPGTRLTVL.

The CDR3 loop is CAWSGGGGNQPQHF. The CDR3 bases are TGTGCCTGGAGTGGTGGCGGGGGAAATCAGCCCCAGCATTTT. V gene TRBV30 combines with J gene TRBJ1-5, with D maybe TRBD1 (5 bases). CDR1 and CDR2 (germline): GTSNPN, SVGIG (reference sequence). The CDR3 contains 14 residues. Trimming cost V 1 base and J 4 bases, with 11 bases left between them.

A word on this clone: One junction end does not reproduce the germline sequence, and a read error may be involved. This chain joins TRBV27 and TRBJ2-7; D may be TRBD1 (6 bases). Germline loops: CDR1 MNHEY, CDR2 SMNVEV (reference sequence). The CDR3 has 14 residues. The DNA for the CDR3 is TGTGCCGGCAGTTTATCTCAGGGGTGGTACGAGCAGTACTTC. Its translation: CAGSLSQGWYEQYF.

This clone was recorded a few times. The rearrangement joins TRBV30 to TRBJ2-5; 7 bases agree with TRBD2. V lost 0 bases to trimming and J lost 2 bases; unmatched junction nucleotides: 9. This CDR3 is built from 16 residues. CDR1 and CDR2 from the germline V gene are GTSNPN and SVGIG (reference sequence). CDR3 DNA sequence: TGTGCCTGGAGTGTACCAGCGCTAGCGGCTCAAGAGACCCAGTACTTC. Its translation is CAWSVPALAAQETQYF.

The chain has TRBV6-2 or TRBV6-3 and TRBJ1-2; D not resolved. The CDR3 covers 12 residues. With 4 bases removed from V and 1 base from J, the gap between germline ends came to 4 bases. In germline, CDR1 is MNHEY, CDR2 SVGEGT. Here the CDR3 reads CASSSFNYGYTF. CDR3 in DNA: TGTGCCAGCAGTTCGTTTAACTATGGCTACACCTTC.

The chain links TRBV15 to TRBJ2-3; 11 bases agree with TRBD1. J was trimmed by 3 bases and V by 0 bases; bases with no gene match: 17. The CDR3 sequence is 21 residues long. Germline lookup yields CDR1 LNHNV and CDR2 YYDKDF (reference sequence). The CDR3 reads CATSRDTLRNRGQGATDTQYF. As DNA, the CDR3 is TGTGCCACCAGCAGAGACACCCTGAGGAACCGTGGACAGGGGGCTACAGATACGCAGTATTTT.

The CDR3 DNA reads as TGCGCCAGCAGCCAGGCTAGCGAAACAGATACGCAGTATTTT. Protein product: CASSQASETDTQYF. The chain uses TRBV4-1 and TRBJ2-3, with D possibly matching TRBD2 (6 bases). V lost 3 bases and J 3 bases, leaving 10 bases between the germline ends. CDR1 is MGHRA and CDR2 is YSYEKL in the germline V gene. The CDR3 has 14 amino acids.

The chain carries TRBV14 and TRBJ2-2; D gene ambiguous. Germline loops: CDR1 SGHDN, CDR2 FVKESK. V lost 8 bases and J 2 bases, leaving 6 bases between the germline ends. This CDR3 is 12 amino acids long. The CDR3 is CASGFNTGELFF. The CDR3 bases are TGTGCCAGCGGATTTAACACCGGGGAGCTGTTTTTT.

V usage is TRBV7-9 and J usage is TRBJ2-5; maybe TRBD1 (6 bases). CDR1 is SEHNR and CDR2 is FQNEAQ in the germline V gene (reference sequence). V shed 5 bases and J shed 0 bases, with 19 bases lying between them. CDR3 length: 17 residues. In DNA form, the CDR3 reads TGTGCCAGCAGCCCAAGGGGGATGGAGTTGTACCAAGAGACCCAGTACTTC. Translating gives CASSPRGMELYQETQYF.

Here the CDR3 reads CASSYLTTGTNTEAFF. The CDR3 DNA is TGTGCCAGCAGTTATTTAACGACAGGGACCAACACTGAAGCTTTCTTT. The rearrangement uses TRBV6-5 and TRBJ1-1; 7 bases match TRBD1. The trim removed 3 bases at V and 2 bases at J, leaving 9 bases unmatched. Germline CDR1 reads MNHEY; CDR2 reads SVGAGI. The CDR3 covers 16 residues.

This chain joins TRBV7-9 and TRBJ2-5; D may be TRBD1 (6 bases). The CDR3 contains 15 residues. Trimming removed 1 base from V and 2 bases from J, with 11 bases in between. Germline V gene data show CDR1 as SEHNR and CDR2 as FQNEAQ (reference sequence). The CDR3 DNA reads TGTGCCAGCAGCTTAGGTGCTGGACAGCAAGAGACCCAGTACTTC. Translating gives CASSLGAGQQETQYF.

The chain uses TRBV15 and TRBJ2-2; D gene ambiguous. With 1 base removed from V and 7 bases from J, the gap between germline ends came to 7 bases. Looked up from germline, CDR1 is LNHNV and CDR2 is YYDKDF (reference sequence). This CDR3 is built from 13 residues. The CDR3 nucleotides are TGTGCCACCAGCAGAGTGGCCCACGGGGAGCTGTTTTTT. It encodes CATSRVAHGELFF.

The chain couples TRBV5-1 to TRBJ1-6; a possible D gene is TRBD1 (6 bases). Trimming took off 5 bases at V and 8 bases at J, with 11 bases between the two ends. Looked up from germline, CDR1 is SGHRS and CDR2 is YFSETQ. This CDR3 spans 13 amino acids. The CDR3 DNA sequence: TGCGCCAGCAGGAAGTCAGGGGATTCACCCCTCCACTTT. Its protein product is CASRKSGDSPLHF.